This T cell receptor beta chain is from a study of a mutant IDH1 vaccine in newly diagnosed glioma. At the level of the study: Treated patients had a mean age of 40.4 years and an approximately 60% male, about 38% female split. It was radiotherapy, temozolomide, or both that patients received previously, with most receiving both. Regarding the study as a whole: Changes in top peripheral clonotypes did not appear linked to pseudoprogression.

The V end lost 10 bases, the J end lost 7 bases, and 11 bases lay between the germline ends. Germline V gene sequence: CDR1 MNHEY, CDR2 SMNVEV (reference sequence). CDR3 size: 10 residues. The time point denotes: baseline, week 1 (first vaccination visit). Treatment specified: pre-vaccination baseline after standard-of-care therapy. Relative to its sample, this clone is medium-sized. Antigen specificity is unknown. Sequenced by immunoSEQ multiplex PCR; TCRdb stores in-frame clones only, minus some. The profile shows about 46,000 clones, roughly 85% of them singletons. The TCR comes from a man aged 35 to 55 with glioma. This rearrangement joins TRBV27 to TRBJ2-7; D is uncertain. This specimen consisted of PBMCs, obtained from a glioma patient treated with radiotherapy, temozolomide or both. The CDR3 reads CATRRSEQYF. The DNA for the CDR3 is TGTGCCACCAGGCGCAGTGAGCAGTACTTC.